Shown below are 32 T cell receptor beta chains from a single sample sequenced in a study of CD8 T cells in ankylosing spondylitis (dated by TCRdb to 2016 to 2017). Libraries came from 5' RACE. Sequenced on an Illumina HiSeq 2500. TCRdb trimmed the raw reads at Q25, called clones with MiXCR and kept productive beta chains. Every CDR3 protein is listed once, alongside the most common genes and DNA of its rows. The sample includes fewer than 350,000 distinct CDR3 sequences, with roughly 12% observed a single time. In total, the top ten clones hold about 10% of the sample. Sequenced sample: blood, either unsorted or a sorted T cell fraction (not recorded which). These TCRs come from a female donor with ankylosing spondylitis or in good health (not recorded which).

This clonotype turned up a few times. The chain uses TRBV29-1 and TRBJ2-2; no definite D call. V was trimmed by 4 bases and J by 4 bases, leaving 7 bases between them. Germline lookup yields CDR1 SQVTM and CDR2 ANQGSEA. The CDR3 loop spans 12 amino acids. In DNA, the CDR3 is TGCAGCGTTGGCCAGCCCACCGGGGAGCTGTTTTTT. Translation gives CSVGQPTGELFF.

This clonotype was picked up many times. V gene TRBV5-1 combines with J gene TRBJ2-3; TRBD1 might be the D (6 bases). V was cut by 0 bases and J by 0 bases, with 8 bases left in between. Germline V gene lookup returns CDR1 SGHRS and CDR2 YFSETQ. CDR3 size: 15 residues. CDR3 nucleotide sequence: TGCGCCAGCAGCTTGGCGGACAGTAGCACAGATACGCAGTATTTT. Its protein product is CASSLADSSTDTQYF.

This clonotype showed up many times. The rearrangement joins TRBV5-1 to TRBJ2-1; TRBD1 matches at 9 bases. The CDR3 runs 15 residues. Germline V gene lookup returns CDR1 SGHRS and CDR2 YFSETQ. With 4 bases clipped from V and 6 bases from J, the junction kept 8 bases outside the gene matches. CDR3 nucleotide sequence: TGCGCCAGCAGCCCCCGGGACAGGGTGAGCAATGAGCAGTTCTTC. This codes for CASSPRDRVSNEQFF.

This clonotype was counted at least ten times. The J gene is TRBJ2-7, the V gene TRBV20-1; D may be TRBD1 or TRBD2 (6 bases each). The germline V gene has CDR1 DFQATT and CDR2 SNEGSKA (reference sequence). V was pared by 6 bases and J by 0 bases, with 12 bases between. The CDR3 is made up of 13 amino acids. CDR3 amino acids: CSAGGQFSYEQYF. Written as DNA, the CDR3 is TGCAGTGCGGGGGGCCAGTTCTCCTACGAGCAGTACTTC.

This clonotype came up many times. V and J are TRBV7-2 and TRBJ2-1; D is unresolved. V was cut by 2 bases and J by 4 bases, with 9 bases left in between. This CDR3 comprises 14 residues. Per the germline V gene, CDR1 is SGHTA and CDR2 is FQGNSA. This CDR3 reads CASSLTLPYNEQFF. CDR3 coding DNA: TGTGCCAGCAGCTTAACACTTCCTTACAATGAGCAGTTCTTC. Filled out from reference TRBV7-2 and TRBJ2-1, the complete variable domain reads GAGVSQSPSNKVTEKGKDVELRCDPISGHTALYWYRQSLGQGLEFLIYFQGNSAPDKSGLPSDRFSAERTGGSVSTLTIQRTQQEDSAVYLCASSLTLPYNEQFFGPGTRLTVL.

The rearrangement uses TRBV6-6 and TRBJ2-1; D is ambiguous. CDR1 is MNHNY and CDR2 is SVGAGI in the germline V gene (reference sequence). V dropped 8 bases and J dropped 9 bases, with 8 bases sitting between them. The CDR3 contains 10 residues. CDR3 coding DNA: TGTGCCAGCGGGCCCGGTGAGCAGTTCTTC. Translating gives CASGPGEQFF.

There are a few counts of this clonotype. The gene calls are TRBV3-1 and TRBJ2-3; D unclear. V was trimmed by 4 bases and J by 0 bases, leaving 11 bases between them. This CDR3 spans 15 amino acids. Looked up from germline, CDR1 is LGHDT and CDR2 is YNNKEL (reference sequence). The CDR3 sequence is CASSPTQTSTDTQYF. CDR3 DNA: TGTGCCAGCAGCCCGACGCAAACAAGCACAGATACGCAGTATTTT.

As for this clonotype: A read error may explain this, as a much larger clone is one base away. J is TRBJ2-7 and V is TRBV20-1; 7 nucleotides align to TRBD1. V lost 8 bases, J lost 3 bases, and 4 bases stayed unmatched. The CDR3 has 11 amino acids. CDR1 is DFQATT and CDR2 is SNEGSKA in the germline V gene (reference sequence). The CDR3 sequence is CSLGQYYEQYF. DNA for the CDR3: TGCAGTCTGGGACAGTACTACGAGCAGTACTTC.

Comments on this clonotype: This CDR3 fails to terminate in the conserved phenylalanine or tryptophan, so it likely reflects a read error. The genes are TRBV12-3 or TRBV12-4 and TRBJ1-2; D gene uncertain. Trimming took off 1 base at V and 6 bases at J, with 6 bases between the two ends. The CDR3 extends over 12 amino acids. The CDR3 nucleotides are TGTGCCAGCAGTTTAGGAGGGAATGGCTACACCTCC. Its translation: CASSLGGNGYTS.

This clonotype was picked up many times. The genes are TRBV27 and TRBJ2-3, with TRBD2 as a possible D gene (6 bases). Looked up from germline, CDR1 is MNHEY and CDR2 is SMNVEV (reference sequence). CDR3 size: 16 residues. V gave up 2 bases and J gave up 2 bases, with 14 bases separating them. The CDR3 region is CASSLAAGGFTDTQYF. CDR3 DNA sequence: TGTGCCAGCAGTTTAGCAGCGGGTGGTTTCACAGATACGCAGTATTTT.

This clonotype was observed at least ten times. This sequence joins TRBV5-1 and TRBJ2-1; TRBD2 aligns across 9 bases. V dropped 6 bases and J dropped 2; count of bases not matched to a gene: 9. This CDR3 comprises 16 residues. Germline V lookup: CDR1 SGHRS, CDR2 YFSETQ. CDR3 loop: CASKPSGAPTYNEQFF. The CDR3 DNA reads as TGCGCCAGCAAGCCTAGCGGGGCTCCTACCTACAATGAGCAGTTCTTC.

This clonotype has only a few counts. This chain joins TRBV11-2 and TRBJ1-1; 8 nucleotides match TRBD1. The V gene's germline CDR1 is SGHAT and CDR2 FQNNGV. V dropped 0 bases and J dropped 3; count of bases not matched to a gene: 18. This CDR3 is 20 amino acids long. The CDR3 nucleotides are TGTGCCAGCAGCTTAGAATATCGGGGGGGTCAGGGGGCTGGATACACTGAAGCTTTCTTT. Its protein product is CASSLEYRGGQGAGYTEAFF. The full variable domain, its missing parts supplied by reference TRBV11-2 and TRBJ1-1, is EAGVAQSPRYKIIEKRQSVAFWCNPISGHATLYWYQQILGQGPKLLIQFQNNGVVDDSQLPKDRFSAERLKGVDSTLKIQPAKLEDSAVYLCASSLEYRGGQGAGYTEAFFGQGTRLTVV.

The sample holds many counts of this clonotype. CDR3 residues: CSVTGVKREMDTEAFF. Written as DNA, the CDR3 is TGCAGCGTTACAGGGGTAAAGAGGGAGATGGACACTGAAGCTTTCTTT. This chain connects TRBV29-1 to TRBJ1-1, with 7 bases identical to TRBD1. From germline, CDR1 is SQVTM and CDR2 ANQGSEA. This CDR3 comprises 16 residues. V was pared by 5 bases and J by 3 bases, with 15 bases of the junction left unmatched.

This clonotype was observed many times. The CDR3 region has the DNA TGTGCCTCCGGTAGCGAGCGAACCGGGGAGCTGTTTTTT. Translation: CASGSERTGELFF. The chain employs TRBV10-3 and TRBJ2-2, with D possibly being TRBD2 (5 bases). V lost 11 bases and J lost 5, with 15 bases in between. The CDR3 is 13 residues long. Germline V lookup: CDR1 ENHRY, CDR2 SYGVKD.

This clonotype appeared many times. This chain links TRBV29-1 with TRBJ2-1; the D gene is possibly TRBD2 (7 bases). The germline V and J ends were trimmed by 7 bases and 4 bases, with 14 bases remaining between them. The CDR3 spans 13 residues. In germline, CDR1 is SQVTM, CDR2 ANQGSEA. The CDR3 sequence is CSGGGRTYNEQFF. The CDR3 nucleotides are TGCAGCGGGGGGGGGCGGACTTACAATGAGCAGTTCTTC.

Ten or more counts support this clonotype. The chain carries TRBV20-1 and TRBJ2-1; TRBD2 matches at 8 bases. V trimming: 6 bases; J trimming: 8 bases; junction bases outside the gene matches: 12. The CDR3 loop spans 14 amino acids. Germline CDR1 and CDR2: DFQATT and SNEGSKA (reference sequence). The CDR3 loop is CSAPLKRERDEQFF. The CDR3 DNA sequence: TGCAGTGCCCCGCTGAAGCGGGAGAGGGATGAGCAGTTCTTC.

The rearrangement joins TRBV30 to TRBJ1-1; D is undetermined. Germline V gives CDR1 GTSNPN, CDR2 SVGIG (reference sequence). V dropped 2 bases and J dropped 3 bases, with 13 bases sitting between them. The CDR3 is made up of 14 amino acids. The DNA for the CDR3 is TGTGCCTGGAGTCGTTCCCAGGCGTACACTGAAGCTTTCTTT. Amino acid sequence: CAWSRSQAYTEAFF. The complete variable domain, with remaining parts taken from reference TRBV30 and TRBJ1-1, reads SQTIHQWPATLVQPVGSPLSLECTVEGTSNPNLYWYRQAAGRGLQLLFYSVGIGQISSEVPQNLSASRPQDRQFILSSKKLLLSDSGFYLCAWSRSQAYTEAFFGQGTRLTVV.

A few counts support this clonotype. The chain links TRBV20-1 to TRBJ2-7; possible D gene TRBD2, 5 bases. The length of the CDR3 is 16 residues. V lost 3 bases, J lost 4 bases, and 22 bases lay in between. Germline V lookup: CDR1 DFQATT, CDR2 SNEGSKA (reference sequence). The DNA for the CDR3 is TGCAGTGCTAGTCCTCAGGTCGCTCGGGGTCTTTACGAGCAGTACTTC. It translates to CSASPQVARGLYEQYF.

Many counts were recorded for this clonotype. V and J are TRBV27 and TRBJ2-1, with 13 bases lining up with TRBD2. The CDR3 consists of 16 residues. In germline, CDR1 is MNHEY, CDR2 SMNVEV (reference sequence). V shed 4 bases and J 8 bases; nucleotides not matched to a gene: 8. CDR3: CASSSSTSGRVDEQFF. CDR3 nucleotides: TGTGCCAGCAGTTCCTCAACTAGCGGGAGGGTGGATGAGCAGTTCTTC.

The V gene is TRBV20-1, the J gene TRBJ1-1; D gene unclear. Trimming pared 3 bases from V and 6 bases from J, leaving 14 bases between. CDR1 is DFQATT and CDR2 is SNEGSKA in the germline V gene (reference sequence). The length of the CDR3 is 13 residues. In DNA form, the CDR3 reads TGCAGTGCTAGGTTATCGGGGTTCGCTGAAGCTTTCTTT. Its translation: CSARLSGFAEAFF.

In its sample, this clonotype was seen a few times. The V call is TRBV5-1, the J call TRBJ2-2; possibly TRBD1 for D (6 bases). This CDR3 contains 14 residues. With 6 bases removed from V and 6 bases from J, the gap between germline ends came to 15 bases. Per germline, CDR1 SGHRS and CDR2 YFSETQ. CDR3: CASTSRQDPGELFF. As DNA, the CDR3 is TGCGCCAGCACCAGTAGACAGGACCCCGGGGAGCTGTTTTTT. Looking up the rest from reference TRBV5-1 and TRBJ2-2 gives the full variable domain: KAGVTQTPRYLIKTRGQQVTLSCSPISGHRSVSWYQQTPGQGLQFLFEYFSETQRNKGNFPGRFSGRQFSNSRSEMNVSTLELGDSALYLCASTSRQDPGELFFGEGSRLTVL.

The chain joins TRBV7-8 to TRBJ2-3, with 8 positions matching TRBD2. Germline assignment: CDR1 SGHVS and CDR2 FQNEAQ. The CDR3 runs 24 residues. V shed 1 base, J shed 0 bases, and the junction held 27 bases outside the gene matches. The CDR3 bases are TGTGCCAGCAGCTTAGGAATTTTCGCGGGGGGACCGAGACGCACAAAGCCTAGCACAGATACGCAGTATTTT. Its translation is CASSLGIFAGGPRRTKPSTDTQYF.

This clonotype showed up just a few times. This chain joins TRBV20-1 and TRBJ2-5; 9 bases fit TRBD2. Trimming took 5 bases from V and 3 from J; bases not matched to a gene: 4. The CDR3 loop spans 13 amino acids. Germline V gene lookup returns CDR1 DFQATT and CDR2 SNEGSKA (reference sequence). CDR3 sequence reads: CSAGGLAEETQYF. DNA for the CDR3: TGCAGTGCTGGGGGACTAGCAGAAGAGACCCAGTACTTC.

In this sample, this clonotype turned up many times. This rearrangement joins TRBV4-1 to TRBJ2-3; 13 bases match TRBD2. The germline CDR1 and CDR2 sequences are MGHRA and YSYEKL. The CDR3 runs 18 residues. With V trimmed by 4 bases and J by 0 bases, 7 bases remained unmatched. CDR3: CASSPRLAGGPSTDTQYF. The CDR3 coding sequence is TGCGCCAGCAGCCCCCGACTAGCGGGGGGCCCTAGCACAGATACGCAGTATTTT.

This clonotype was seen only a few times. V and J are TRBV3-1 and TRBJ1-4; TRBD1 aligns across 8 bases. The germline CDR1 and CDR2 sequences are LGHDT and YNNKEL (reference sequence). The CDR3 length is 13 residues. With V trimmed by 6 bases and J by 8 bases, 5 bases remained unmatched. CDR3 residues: CASRGQGKEKLFF. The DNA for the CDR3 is TGTGCCAGCAGAGGACAGGGAAAGGAAAAACTGTTTTTT.

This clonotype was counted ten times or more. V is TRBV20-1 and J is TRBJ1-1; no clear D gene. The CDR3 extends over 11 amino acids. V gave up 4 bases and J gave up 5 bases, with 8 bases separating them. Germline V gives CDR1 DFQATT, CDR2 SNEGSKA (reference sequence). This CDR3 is CSAIPWTEAFF. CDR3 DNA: TGCAGTGCTATCCCATGGACTGAAGCTTTCTTT.

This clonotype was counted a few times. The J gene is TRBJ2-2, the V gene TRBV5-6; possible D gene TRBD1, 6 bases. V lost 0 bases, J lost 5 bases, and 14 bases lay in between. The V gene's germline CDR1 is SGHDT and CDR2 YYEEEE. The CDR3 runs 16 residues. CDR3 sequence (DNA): TGTGCCAGCAGCTTGGCCCGGGACATCTTAACCGGGGAGCTGTTTTTT. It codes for CASSLARDILTGELFF.

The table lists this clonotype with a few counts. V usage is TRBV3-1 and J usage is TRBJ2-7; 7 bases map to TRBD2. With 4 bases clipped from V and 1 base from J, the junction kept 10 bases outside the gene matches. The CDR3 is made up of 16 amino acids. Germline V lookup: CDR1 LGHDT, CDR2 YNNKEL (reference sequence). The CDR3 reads CASSPRGGGLSYEQYF. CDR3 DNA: TGTGCCAGCAGCCCCCGAGGCGGGGGACTATCCTACGAGCAGTACTTC.

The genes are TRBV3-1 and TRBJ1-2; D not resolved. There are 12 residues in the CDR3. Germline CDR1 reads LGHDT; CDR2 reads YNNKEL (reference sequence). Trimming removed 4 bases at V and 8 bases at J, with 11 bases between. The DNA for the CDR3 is TGTGCCAGCAGCCCCGGAGGGAGGGGCTACACCTTC. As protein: CASSPGGRGYTF.

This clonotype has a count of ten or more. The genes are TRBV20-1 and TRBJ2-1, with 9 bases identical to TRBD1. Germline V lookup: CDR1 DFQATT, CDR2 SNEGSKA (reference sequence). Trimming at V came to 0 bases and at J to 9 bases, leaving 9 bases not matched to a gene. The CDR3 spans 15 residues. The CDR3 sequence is CSARDRGTGRREQFF. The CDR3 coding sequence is TGCAGTGCTAGAGATCGCGGGACAGGGCGGCGTGAGCAGTTCTTC.

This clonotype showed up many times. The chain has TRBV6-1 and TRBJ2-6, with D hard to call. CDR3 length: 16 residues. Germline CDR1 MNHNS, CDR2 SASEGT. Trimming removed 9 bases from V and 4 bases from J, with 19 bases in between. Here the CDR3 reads CARNVTSGSGANVLTF. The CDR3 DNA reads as TGTGCCAGAAACGTAACCTCAGGATCCGGGGCCAACGTCCTGACTTTC.

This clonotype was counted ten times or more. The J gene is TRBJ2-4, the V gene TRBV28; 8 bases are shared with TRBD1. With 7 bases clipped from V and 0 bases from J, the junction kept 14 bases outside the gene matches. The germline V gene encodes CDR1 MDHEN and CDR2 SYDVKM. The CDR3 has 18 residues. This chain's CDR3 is CASMNIGTGELAKNIQYF. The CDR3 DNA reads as TGTGCCAGCATGAACATCGGGACAGGAGAACTAGCCAAAAACATTCAGTACTTC.